The 12 T cell receptor beta chains in this list originate from one sample, sequenced in a study of response to subunit inactivated influenza vaccine. One entry per CDR3 protein, called by TCRdb with MiXCR from the RT-PCR reads. Here the sample spans some 600,000 distinct CDR3 sequences, 14% being singletons. Sample: PBMCs from blood, taken less than 15 days before vaccination. These receptor sequences come from a man in his fifties or sixties who received an inactivated influenza vaccine.

This clonotype was observed a single time. The rearrangement links TRBV29-1 to TRBJ2-7; no clear D gene. The CDR3 covers 14 residues. V lost 5 bases, J lost 2 bases, and 16 bases lay in between. Germline assignment: CDR1 SQVTM and CDR2 ANQGSEA. CDR3 bases: TGCAGCGTTAAGCGCACGGCCAGCACCTACGAGCAGTACTTC. It encodes CSVKRTASTYEQYF.

This chain links TRBV18 with TRBJ2-2; TRBD2 might be the D (5 bases). V lost 0 bases to trimming and J lost 1 base, with 6 bases between them. The CDR3 runs 15 residues. The germline CDR1 and CDR2 sequences are KGHSH and LQKENI. The CDR3 sequence is CASSPPSVNTGELFF. In nucleotides, the CDR3 is TGTGCCAGCTCACCACCTAGCGTGAACACCGGGGAGCTGTTTTTT.

This clonotype was recorded a few times. The V call is TRBV5-1, the J call TRBJ2-7; D gene uncertain. This CDR3 spans 14 amino acids. V was shortened by 4 bases and J by 3 bases, with 14 bases between the two germline ends. Germline assignment: CDR1 SGHRS and CDR2 YFSETQ. The CDR3 protein is CASSPPNGVYEQYF. The CDR3 DNA follows: TGCGCCAGCAGCCCACCGAACGGAGTCTACGAGCAGTACTTC.

This clonotype was recorded a few times. This chain links TRBV4-3 with TRBJ1-4; the match to TRBD1 covers 7 bases. This CDR3 spans 15 amino acids. Germline V gene lookup returns CDR1 LGHNA and CDR2 YSLEER. Trimming removed 3 bases from V and 8 bases from J; junction bases left unmatched: 9. The CDR3 here is CASSHSTGIGEKLFF. DNA of the CDR3: TGCGCCAGCAGCCATTCGACAGGGATAGGAGAAAAACTGTTTTTT.

A few counts support this clonotype. The rearrangement joins TRBV6-2 or TRBV6-3 to TRBJ2-7; weak D call: TRBD1 (5 bases). This CDR3 region has 17 residues. The ends were cut back, 0 bases at V and 6 bases at J, with 21 bases in the middle. Germline CDR1 MNHEY, CDR2 SVGEGT. The CDR3 DNA reads as TGTGCCAGCAGTTACTCGAAGGGGCTACCCTTTATGGGCGAGCAGTACTTC. It encodes CASSYSKGLPFMGEQYF.

This sequence joins TRBV20-1 and TRBJ2-7; possibly TRBD2 for D (6 bases). The CDR3 totals 15 residues. Germline V gives CDR1 DFQATT, CDR2 SNEGSKA (reference sequence). V was shortened by 0 bases and J by 3 bases, with 15 bases between the two germline ends. The CDR3 protein is CSARDSGKSRYEQYF. CDR3 sequence (DNA): TGCAGTGCTAGAGATAGCGGAAAAAGCCGCTACGAGCAGTACTTC.

This chain connects TRBV10-3 to TRBJ2-2; possible D gene TRBD1, 6 bases. V lost 2 bases and J 1 base, leaving 14 bases between the germline ends. CDR1 ENHRY and CDR2 SYGVKD come from the germline V gene. CDR3 size: 17 residues. The CDR3 DNA is TGTGCCATCAGTGAGGAGCAGGGGCGCCGGAACACCGGGGAGCTGTTTTTT. This codes for CAISEEQGRRNTGELFF.

This clonotype has at least ten counts. This chain links TRBV7-2 with TRBJ2-1; 10 nucleotides line up with TRBD2. The V and J ends lost 6 bases and 1 base, in that order; junction bases with no gene match: 0. This CDR3 is 14 amino acids long. Looked up from germline, CDR1 is SGHTA and CDR2 is FQGNSA. CDR3 DNA sequence: TGTGCCAGCAGGACTAGCGGGTCCTACAATGAGCAGTTCTTC. This sequence encodes CASRTSGSYNEQFF. The variable domain in full, completed from reference TRBV7-2 and TRBJ2-1, reads GAGVSQSPSNKVTEKGKDVELRCDPISGHTALYWYRQSLGQGLEFLIYFQGNSAPDKSGLPSDRFSAERTGGSVSTLTIQRTQQEDSAVYLCASRTSGSYNEQFFGPGTRLTVL.

This clonotype turned up a few times. The rearrangement uses TRBV20-1 and TRBJ2-7; D possibly corresponds to TRBD2 (6 bases). V lost 3 bases to trimming and J lost 3 bases, with 15 bases between them. The V gene's germline CDR1 is DFQATT and CDR2 SNEGSKA (reference sequence). This CDR3 region has 14 residues. For the CDR3, the DNA is TGCAGTGCTAGCACTCTAGCGACGGGCTACGAGCAGTACTTC. Its protein is CSASTLATGYEQYF.

In its sample, this clonotype was seen a few times. V and J are TRBV20-1 and TRBJ2-1; D remains unclear. V lost 6 bases to trimming and J lost 9 bases, with 12 bases between them. The CDR3 is 11 residues long. Looked up from germline, CDR1 is DFQATT and CDR2 is SNEGSKA (reference sequence). CDR3 sequence: CSAGRISEQFF. The DNA of the CDR3 is TGCAGTGCGGGAAGAATAAGTGAGCAGTTCTTC.

There are many counts of this clonotype. J is TRBJ2-3 and V is TRBV12-3 or TRBV12-4; 9 bases agree with TRBD1. V shed 4 bases and J 4 bases; nucleotides not matched to a gene: 6. The CDR3 totals 15 residues. CDR3 coding DNA: TGTGCCAGCAGTTCCGGGGACAGGGAGGCAGATACGCAGTATTTT. Residues: CASSSGDREADTQYF.

This clonotype came up many times. The rearrangement links TRBV6-1 to TRBJ1-2; 7 bases match TRBD1. Germline V gene data show CDR1 as MNHNS and CDR2 as SASEGT. With V trimmed by 5 bases and J by 0 bases, 3 bases remained unmatched. This CDR3 comprises 14 residues. The CDR3 reads CASSPQGTNYGYTF. The CDR3 DNA follows: TGTGCCAGCAGTCCACAGGGGACTAACTATGGCTACACCTTC.